This TCR beta chain was recorded in a study of naive and memory T cell subsets. Germline CDR1 SGHKS, CDR2 YYEKEE (reference sequence). This CDR3 is built from 13 residues. The V gene end was trimmed by 1 base and the J gene end by 3 bases; junction bases not matched to a gene: 0. Both TRBC1 and TRBC2 were covered by a beta constant-region primer of two equimolar oligonucleotides. MiXCR, run by TCRdb on the UMI-ligation and nested PCR reads, gives a single entry per CDR3 protein. The data hold thousands of distinct CDR3 sequences, with roughly 8% observed a single time. The clonotype comes from a human donor in good health. Specimen: effector memory CD8+ T cells from blood. Subset denoted: effector memory, CD45RA- CD27-. The rearrangement joins TRBV5-5 to TRBJ2-7; 8 bases fit TRBD2. CDR3 amino acids: CASSLTSGYEQYF. CDR3 DNA: TGTGCCAGCAGCTTGACTAGCGGCTACGAGCAGTACTTC.